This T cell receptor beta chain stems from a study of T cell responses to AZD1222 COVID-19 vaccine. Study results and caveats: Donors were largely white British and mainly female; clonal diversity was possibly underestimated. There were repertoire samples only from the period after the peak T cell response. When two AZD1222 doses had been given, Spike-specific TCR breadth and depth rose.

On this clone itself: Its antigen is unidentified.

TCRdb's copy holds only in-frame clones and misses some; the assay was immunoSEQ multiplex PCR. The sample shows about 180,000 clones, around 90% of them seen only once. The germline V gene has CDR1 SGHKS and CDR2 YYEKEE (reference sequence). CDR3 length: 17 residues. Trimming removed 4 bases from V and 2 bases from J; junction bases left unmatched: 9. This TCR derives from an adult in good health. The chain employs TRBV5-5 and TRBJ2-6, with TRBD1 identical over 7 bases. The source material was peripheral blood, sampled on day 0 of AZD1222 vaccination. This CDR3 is CASSPLGGAAGANVLTF. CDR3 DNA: TGTGCCAGCAGCCCCTTAGGGGGCGCGGCTGGGGCCAACGTCCTGACTTTC.